This TCR beta chain was observed in a study of T-cell reconstitution after alpha-beta-depleted transplantation in children. The germline V gene has CDR1 DFQATT and CDR2 SNEGSKA (reference sequence). This CDR3 has 16 residues. Preparation of the TCRbeta library involved a method that used unique molecular identifiers. TCRdb called the PCR reads again in MiXCR, with one record for every CDR3 protein. The sample has a few hundred thousand distinct CDR3 sequences; about 9.6% are singletons. The count of this clonotype is one. One base away lies a much larger clone, so this may be a sequencing read error. The gene calls are TRBV20-1 and TRBJ2-1, with D possibly TRBD2 on 5 matching bases. The clonotype originates from a human donor who donated a stem cell graft to a child with SCID. The sample consisted of PBMCs from the stem cell graft donor, taken from the stem cell graft. The DNA for the CDR3 is TGCTGTGCTAGAGAAAGCCGGCGGGTCCTTATCGATGAGCAGTTCTTC. Residues: CCARESRRVLIDEQFF.